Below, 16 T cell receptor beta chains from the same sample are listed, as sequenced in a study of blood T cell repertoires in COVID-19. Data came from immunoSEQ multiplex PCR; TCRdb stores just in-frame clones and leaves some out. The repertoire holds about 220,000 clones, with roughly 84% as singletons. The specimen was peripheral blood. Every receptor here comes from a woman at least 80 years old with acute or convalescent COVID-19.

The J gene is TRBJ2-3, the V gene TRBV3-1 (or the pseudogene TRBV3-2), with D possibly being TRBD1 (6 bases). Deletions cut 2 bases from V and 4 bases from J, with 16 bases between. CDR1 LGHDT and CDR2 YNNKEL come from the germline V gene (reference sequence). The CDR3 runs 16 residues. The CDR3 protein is CASSQRTTGAADTQYF. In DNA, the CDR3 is TGTGCCAGCAGCCAAAGAACGACAGGAGCAGCAGATACGCAGTATTTT.

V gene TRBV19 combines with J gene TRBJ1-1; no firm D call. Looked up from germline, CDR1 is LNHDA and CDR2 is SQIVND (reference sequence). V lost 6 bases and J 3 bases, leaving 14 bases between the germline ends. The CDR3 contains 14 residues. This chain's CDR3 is CASSSTTLYTEAFF. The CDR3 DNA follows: TGTGCCAGTAGCTCCACGACACTTTACACTGAAGCTTTCTTT.

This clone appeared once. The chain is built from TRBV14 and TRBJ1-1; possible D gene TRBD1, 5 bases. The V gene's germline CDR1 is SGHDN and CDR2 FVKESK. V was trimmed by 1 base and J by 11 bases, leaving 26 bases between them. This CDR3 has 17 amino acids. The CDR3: CASSQVGSLQWGVGAFF. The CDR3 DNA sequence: TGTGCCAGCAGCCAAGTCGGAAGTCTACAGTGGGGCGTCGGGGCTTTCTTT.

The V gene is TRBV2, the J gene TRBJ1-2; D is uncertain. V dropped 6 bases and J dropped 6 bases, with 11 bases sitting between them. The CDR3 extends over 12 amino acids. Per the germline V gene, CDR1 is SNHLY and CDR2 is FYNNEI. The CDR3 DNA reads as TGTGCCAGCAGGGGCGCTTCGGATGGCTACACCTTC. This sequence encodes CASRGASDGYTF. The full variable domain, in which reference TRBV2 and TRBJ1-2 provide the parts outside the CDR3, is EPEVTQTPSHQVTQMGQEVILRCVPISNHLYFYWYRQILGQKVEFLVSFYNNEISEKSEIFDDQFSVERPDGSNFTLKIRSTKLEDSAMYFCASRGASDGYTFGSGTRLTVV.

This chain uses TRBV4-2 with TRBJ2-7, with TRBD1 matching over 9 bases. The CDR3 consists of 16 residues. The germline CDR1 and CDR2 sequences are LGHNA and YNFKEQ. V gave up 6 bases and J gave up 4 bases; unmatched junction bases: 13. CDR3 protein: CASRSGQGYGKYEQYF. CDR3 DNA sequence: TGTGCCAGCAGGAGCGGACAGGGGTACGGAAAGTACGAGCAGTACTTC.

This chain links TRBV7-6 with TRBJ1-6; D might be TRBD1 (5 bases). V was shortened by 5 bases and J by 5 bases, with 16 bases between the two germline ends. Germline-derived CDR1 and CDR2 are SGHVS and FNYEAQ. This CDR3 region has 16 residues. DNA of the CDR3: TGTGCCAGCAGCGCTGGGCAGGGCCCCGATAATTCACCCCTCCACTTT. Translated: CASSAGQGPDNSPLHF.

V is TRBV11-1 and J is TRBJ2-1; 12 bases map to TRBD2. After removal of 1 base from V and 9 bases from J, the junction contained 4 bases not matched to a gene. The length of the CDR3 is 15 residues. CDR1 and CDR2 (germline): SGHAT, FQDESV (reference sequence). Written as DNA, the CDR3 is TGTGCCAGCAGCTTAGGTCTAGCGGGGGGGAGTGAGCAGTTCTTC. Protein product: CASSLGLAGGSEQFF.

Written as DNA, the CDR3 is TGTGCCAGCAGTCCGCCCTTAGGGACAGGGTGGGATGGCTACACCTTC. Translation gives CASSPPLGTGWDGYTF. V is TRBV28 and J is TRBJ1-2, with TRBD1 identical over 9 bases. This CDR3 region has 16 residues. CDR1 is MDHEN and CDR2 is SYDVKM in the germline V gene. V shed 5 bases, J shed 6 bases, and the junction held 13 bases outside the gene matches.

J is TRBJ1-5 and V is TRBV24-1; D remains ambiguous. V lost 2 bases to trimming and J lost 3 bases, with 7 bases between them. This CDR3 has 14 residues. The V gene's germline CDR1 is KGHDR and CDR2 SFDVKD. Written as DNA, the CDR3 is TGTGCCACCAGTGATTCCCTAGCCAATCAGCCCCAGCATTTT. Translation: CATSDSLANQPQHF.

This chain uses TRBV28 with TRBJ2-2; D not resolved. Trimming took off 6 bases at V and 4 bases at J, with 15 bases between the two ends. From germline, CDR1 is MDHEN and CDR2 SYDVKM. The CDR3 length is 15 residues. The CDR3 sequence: CASRISGSGTGELFF. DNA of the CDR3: TGTGCCAGCAGAATTAGTGGATCGGGCACCGGGGAGCTGTTTTTT.

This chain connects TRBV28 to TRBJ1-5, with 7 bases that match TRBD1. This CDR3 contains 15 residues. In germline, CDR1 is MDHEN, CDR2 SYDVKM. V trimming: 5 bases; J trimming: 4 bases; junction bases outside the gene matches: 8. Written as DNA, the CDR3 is TGTGCCAGCAGTCGACACAGGGGACCAAATCAGCCCCAGCATTTT. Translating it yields CASSRHRGPNQPQHF.

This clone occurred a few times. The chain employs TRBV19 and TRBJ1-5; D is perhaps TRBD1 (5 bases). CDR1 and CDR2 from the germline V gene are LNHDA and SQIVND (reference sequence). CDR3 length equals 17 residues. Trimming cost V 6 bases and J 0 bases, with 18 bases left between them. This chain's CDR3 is CASSRYQTVGSNQPQHF. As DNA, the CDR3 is TGTGCCAGTAGCCGATACCAGACAGTCGGTAGCAATCAGCCCCAGCATTTT.

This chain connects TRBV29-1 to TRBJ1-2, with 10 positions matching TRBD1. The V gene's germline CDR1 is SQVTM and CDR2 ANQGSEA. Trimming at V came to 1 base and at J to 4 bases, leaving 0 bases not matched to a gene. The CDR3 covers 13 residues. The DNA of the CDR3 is TGCAGCGTTGAAGGACAGGGGGCCTATGGCTACACCTTC. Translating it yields CSVEGQGAYGYTF. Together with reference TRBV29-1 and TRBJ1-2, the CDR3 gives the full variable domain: SAVISQKPSRDICQRGTSLTIQCQVDSQVTMMFWYRQQPGQSLTLIATANQGSEATYESGFVIDKFPISRPNLTFSTLTVSNMSPEDSSIYLCSVEGQGAYGYTFGSGTRLTVV.

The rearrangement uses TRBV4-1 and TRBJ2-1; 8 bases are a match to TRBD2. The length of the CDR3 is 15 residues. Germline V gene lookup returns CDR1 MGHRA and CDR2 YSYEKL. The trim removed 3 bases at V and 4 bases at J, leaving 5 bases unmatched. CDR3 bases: TGCGCCAGCAGCCATCCGCCGGGGGGGTACAATGAGCAGTTCTTC. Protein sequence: CASSHPPGGYNEQFF.

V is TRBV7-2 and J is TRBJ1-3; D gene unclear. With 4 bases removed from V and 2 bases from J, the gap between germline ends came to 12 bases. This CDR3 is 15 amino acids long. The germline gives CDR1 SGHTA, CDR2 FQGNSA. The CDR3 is CASSSDWGAGNTIYF. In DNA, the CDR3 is TGTGCCAGCAGCTCGGACTGGGGAGCTGGAAACACCATATATTTT.

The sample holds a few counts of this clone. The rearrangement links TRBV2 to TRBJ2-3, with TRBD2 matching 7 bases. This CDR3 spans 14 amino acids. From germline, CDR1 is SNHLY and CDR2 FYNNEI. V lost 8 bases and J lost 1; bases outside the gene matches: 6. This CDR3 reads CASSRLAGTDTQYF. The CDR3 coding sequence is TGTGCCAGCTCACGCCTAGCGGGCACAGATACGCAGTATTTT.